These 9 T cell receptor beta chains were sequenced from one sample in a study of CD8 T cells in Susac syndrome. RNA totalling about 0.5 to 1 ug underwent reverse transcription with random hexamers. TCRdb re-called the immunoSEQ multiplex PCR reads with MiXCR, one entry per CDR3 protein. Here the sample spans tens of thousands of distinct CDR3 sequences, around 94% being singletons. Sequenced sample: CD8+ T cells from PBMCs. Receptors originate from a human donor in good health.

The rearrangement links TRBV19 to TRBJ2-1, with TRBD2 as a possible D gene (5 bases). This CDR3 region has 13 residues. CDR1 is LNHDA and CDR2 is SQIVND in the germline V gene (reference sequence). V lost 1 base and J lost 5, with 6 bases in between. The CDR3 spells CASSIGGHNEQFF. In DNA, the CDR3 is TGTGCCAGTAGTATAGGCGGGCACAATGAGCAGTTCTTC.

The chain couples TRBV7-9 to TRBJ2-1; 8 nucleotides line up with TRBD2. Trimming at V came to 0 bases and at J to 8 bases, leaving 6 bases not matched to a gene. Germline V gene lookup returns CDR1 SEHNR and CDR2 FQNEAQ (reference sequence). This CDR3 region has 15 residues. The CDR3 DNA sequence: TGTGCCAGCAGCTTAGCTAGCGGGGATGGAGATGAGCAGTTCTTC. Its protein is CASSLASGDGDEQFF.

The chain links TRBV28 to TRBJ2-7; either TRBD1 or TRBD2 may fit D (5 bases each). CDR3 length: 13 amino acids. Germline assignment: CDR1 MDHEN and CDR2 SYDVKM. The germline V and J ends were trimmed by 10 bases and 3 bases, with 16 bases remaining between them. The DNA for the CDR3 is TGTGCCATCCTAAGGGGACGGCTCTACGAGCAGTACGTC. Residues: CAILRGRLYEQYV.

The CDR3 reads CSASPPERGEYNEQFF. In DNA, the CDR3 is TGCAGTGCTAGCCCCCCTGAGCGGGGAGAGTACAATGAGCAGTTCTTC. The rearrangement uses TRBV20-1 and TRBJ2-1; 7 nucleotides line up with TRBD2. J was trimmed by 4 bases and V by 3 bases; bases with no gene match: 12. CDR1 and CDR2 (germline): DFQATT, SNEGSKA (reference sequence). The CDR3 covers 16 residues.

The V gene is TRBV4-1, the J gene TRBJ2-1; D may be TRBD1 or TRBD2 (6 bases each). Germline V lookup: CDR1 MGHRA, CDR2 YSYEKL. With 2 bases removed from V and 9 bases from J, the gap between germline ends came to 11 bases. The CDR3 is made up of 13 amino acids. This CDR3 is CASSQRGAGEQFF. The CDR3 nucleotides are TGCGCCAGCAGCCAAAGGGGGGCAGGTGAGCAGTTCTTC.

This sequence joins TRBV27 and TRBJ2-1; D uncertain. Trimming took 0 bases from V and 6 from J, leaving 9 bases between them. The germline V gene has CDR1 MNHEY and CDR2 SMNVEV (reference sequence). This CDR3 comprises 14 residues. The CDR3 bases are TGTGCCAGCAGTTTATCCGGACCTATCAATGAGCAGTTCTTC. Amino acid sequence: CASSLSGPINEQFF.

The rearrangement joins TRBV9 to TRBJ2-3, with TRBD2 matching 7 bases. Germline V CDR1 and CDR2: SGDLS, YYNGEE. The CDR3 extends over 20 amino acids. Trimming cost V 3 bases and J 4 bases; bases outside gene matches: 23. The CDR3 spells CASSAPRLGFSGGRADTQYF. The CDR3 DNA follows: TGTGCCAGCAGCGCTCCCCGGTTGGGATTTTCGGGAGGCAGGGCAGATACGCAGTATTTT.

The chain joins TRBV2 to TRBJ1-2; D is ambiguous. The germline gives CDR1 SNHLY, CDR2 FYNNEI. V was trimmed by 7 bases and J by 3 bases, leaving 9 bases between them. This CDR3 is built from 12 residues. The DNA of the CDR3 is TGTGCCAGCAACCACGGGGACTATGGCTACACCTTC. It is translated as CASNHGDYGYTF.

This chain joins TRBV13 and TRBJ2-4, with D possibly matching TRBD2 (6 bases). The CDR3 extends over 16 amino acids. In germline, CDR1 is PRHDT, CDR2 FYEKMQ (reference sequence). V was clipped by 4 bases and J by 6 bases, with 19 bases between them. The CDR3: CASSSRLGPRRNIQYF. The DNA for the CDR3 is TGTGCCAGCAGCTCGAGACTAGGGCCCCGGCGAAACATTCAGTACTTC. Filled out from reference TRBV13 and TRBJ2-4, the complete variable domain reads AAGVIQSPRHLIKEKRETATLKCYPIPRHDTVYWYQQGPGQDPQFLISFYEKMQSDKGSIPDRFSAQQFSDYHSELNMSSLELGDSALYFCASSSRLGPRRNIQYFGAGTRLSVL.